Reported below is one T cell receptor (beta chain). Germline V gene sequence: CDR1 MNHEY, CDR2 SVGAGI. The CDR3 has 13 residues. V lost 7 bases, J lost 4 bases, and 11 bases lay in between. The repertoire was sequenced with immunoSEQ multiplex PCR; TCRdb's copy has only in-frame clones and lacks some. The sample includes over 200,000 clones, approximately 80% of them seen just once. This sample is part of a study of control samples from healthy donors and cancer patients. The TCR comes from a woman aged 55-70 years with lung cancer. The J gene is TRBJ1-3, the V gene TRBV6-5, with no clear D. The sequencing sample was made of PBMCs. This chain's CDR3 is CASTPSGGNTIYF. The CDR3 DNA reads TGTGCCAGCACCCCCTCTGGGGGAAACACCATATATTTT.